These 28 T cell receptor beta chains originate from one sample sequenced in a study of blood T cell repertoires in COVID-19. TCRdb keeps only in-frame clones here, not all; method: immunoSEQ multiplex PCR. The data show 340,000 or so clones, around 90% seen once. Sequenced input: peripheral blood. The receptors originated from a man aged 45-65 years with active or convalescent COVID-19.

The rearrangement joins TRBV6-4 to TRBJ1-2; the D is unclear. Trimming left V 4 bases short and J 1 base short, with 7 bases between. Germline CDR1 and CDR2: MRHNA and SNTAGT. The CDR3 sequence is 13 residues long. The chain's CDR3 is CASSAGINYGYTF. The CDR3 coding sequence is TGTGCCAGCAGTGCCGGGATTAACTATGGCTACACCTTC.

The V and J genes are TRBV6-6 and TRBJ1-2, with D perhaps matching TRBD1 (5 bases). The CDR3 runs to 14 residues. The germline V gene has CDR1 MNHNY and CDR2 SVGAGI (reference sequence). Trimming shortened V by 5 bases and J by 5 bases, and 15 bases separated the two germline ends. This CDR3 is CASSLLTGTYGYTF. CDR3 in DNA: TGTGCCAGCAGTCTCCTGACCGGGACTTATGGCTACACCTTC.

V gene TRBV6-5 combines with J gene TRBJ1-1, with 10 bases lining up with TRBD1. The CDR3 has 14 residues. The V gene's germline CDR1 is MNHEY and CDR2 SVGAGI. V lost 4 bases, J lost 8 bases, and 7 bases stayed unmatched. CDR3 nucleotides: TGTGCCAGCAGTTCCCCCGGGACAGGGGAAGAAGCTTTCTTT. The encoded protein is CASSSPGTGEEAFF.

V usage is TRBV18 and J usage is TRBJ2-3, with 7 nucleotides matching TRBD2. The CDR3 has 17 residues. The germline V gene encodes CDR1 KGHSH and CDR2 LQKENI. V gave up 0 bases and J gave up 6 bases; unmatched junction bases: 12. CDR3 sequence reads: CASSPPLSSGVGDTQYF. The CDR3 DNA follows: TGTGCCAGCTCACCACCGTTGTCTAGCGGAGTCGGGGATACGCAGTATTTT.

This chain joins TRBV19 and TRBJ1-1, with a tentative D call TRBD1 (5 bases). The CDR3 length is 14 residues. Deletions cut 5 bases from V and 1 base from J, with 11 bases between. The germline V gene has CDR1 LNHDA and CDR2 SQIVND (reference sequence). CDR3 in DNA: TGTGCCAGTAGTGTTACGGGGGAGAACACTGAAGCTTTCTTT. Translating it yields CASSVTGENTEAFF.

The chain joins TRBV2 to TRBJ2-1; D is possibly TRBD2 (5 bases). Trimming left V 4 bases short and J 8 bases short, with 21 bases between. Germline V gene sequence: CDR1 SNHLY, CDR2 FYNNEI. This CDR3 spans 16 amino acids. DNA for the CDR3: TGTGCCAGCAGTGGATTCGTGGGAGCCAGGCCCGATGAGCAGTTCTTC. It yields the protein CASSGFVGARPDEQFF.

This chain uses TRBV19 with TRBJ2-1; weak D call: TRBD2 (5 bases). V lost 2 bases, J lost 7 bases, and 9 bases lay in between. This CDR3 comprises 13 residues. Germline V lookup: CDR1 LNHDA, CDR2 SQIVND (reference sequence). The CDR3 reads CASSISRDNEQFF. CDR3 DNA sequence: TGTGCCAGTAGTATAAGTCGGGATAATGAGCAGTTCTTC.

V is TRBV7-9 and J is TRBJ1-1; D is uncertain. The CDR3 length is 14 residues. Trimming cost V 4 bases and J 1 base, with 10 bases left between them. Germline loops: CDR1 SEHNR, CDR2 FQNEAQ (reference sequence). This chain's CDR3 is CASSSGEQNTEAFF. CDR3 DNA: TGTGCCAGCAGCTCCGGGGAACAGAACACTGAAGCTTTCTTT.

This clone was recorded once. This rearrangement joins TRBV18 to TRBJ2-1, with 7 bases fitting TRBD1. Germline CDR1 is KGHSH and CDR2 is LQKENI. The CDR3 contains 14 residues. The V segment lost 3 bases and the J segment 5 bases; nucleotides outside the gene matches: 4. CDR3 coding DNA: TGTGCCAGCTCACCGAGGGACAGTCACAATGAGCAGTTCTTC. This gives the protein CASSPRDSHNEQFF.

V is TRBV10-3 and J is TRBJ2-6; TRBD2 matches at 8 bases. J gave up 2 bases and V 7 bases, and 4 bases lay outside the gene matches. The CDR3 consists of 15 residues. Germline V gene sequence: CDR1 ENHRY, CDR2 SYGVKD. The CDR3 protein is CAITGGGTGANVLTF. As DNA, the CDR3 is TGTGCCATCACGGGCGGGGGGACTGGGGCCAACGTCCTGACTTTC.

J is TRBJ2-7 and V is TRBV30; D possibly corresponds to TRBD2 (7 bases). The CDR3 runs to 13 residues. The V end was cut by 4 bases, the J end by 5 bases, with 15 bases between. The germline V gene has CDR1 GTSNPN and CDR2 SVGIG (reference sequence). CDR3 protein: CAWNEGGPHEQYF. The DNA of the CDR3 is TGTGCCTGGAACGAGGGGGGGCCTCACGAGCAGTACTTC.

The J gene is TRBJ2-3, the V gene TRBV18, with 8 bases aligning to TRBD2. Trimming removed 3 bases from V and 1 base from J; junction bases left unmatched: 12. Per the germline V gene, CDR1 is KGHSH and CDR2 is LQKENI. The CDR3 has 18 amino acids. The CDR3 sequence is CASSPMGPGGAGTDTQYF. The CDR3 bases are TGTGCCAGCTCACCCATGGGCCCCGGGGGGGCCGGCACAGATACGCAGTATTTT.

This chain joins TRBV27 and TRBJ2-7, with 9 bases lining up with TRBD1. The CDR3 runs 14 residues. Germline V CDR1 and CDR2: MNHEY, SMNVEV (reference sequence). With V trimmed by 4 bases and J by 6 bases, 7 bases remained unmatched. CDR3 coding DNA: TGTGCCAGCAGTTGGGGACAGGGTGTAGGCGAGCAGTACTTC. Translating gives CASSWGQGVGEQYF.

This chain joins TRBV5-1 and TRBJ1-2; D unclear. This CDR3 has 14 residues. The V end lost 0 bases, the J end lost 0 bases, and 6 bases lay between the germline ends. The germline V gene has CDR1 SGHRS and CDR2 YFSETQ. CDR3 bases: TGCGCCAGCAGCTTGGCACAGACTAACTATGGCTACACCTTC. It is translated as CASSLAQTNYGYTF.

The chain links TRBV28 to TRBJ1-2, with 8 bases that match TRBD1. Germline V CDR1 and CDR2: MDHEN, SYDVKM. The V gene end was trimmed by 9 bases and the J gene end by 4 bases; junction bases not matched to a gene: 1. The CDR3 has 11 residues. The CDR3 sequence is CASDRGYGYTF. CDR3 sequence (DNA): TGTGCCAGTGACAGGGGCTATGGCTACACCTTC.

The chain recombines TRBV28 with TRBJ1-6; D is perhaps TRBD1 (6 bases). This CDR3 spans 14 amino acids. The germline V gene has CDR1 MDHEN and CDR2 SYDVKM. Trimming took off 6 bases at V and 9 bases at J, with 15 bases between the two ends. CDR3 nucleotide sequence: TGTGCCAGCAGGCAGGACAGTTCGTCTTCACCCCTCCACTTT. It encodes CASRQDSSSSPLHF.

The J gene is TRBJ2-1, the V gene TRBV24-1; TRBD2 matches at 9 bases. There are 15 residues in the CDR3. Germline V CDR1 and CDR2: KGHDR, SFDVKD. The trim removed 6 bases at V and 7 bases at J, leaving 9 bases unmatched. The CDR3 is CATSPDSGRVNEQFF. The CDR3 DNA follows: TGTGCCACCAGTCCTGATAGCGGGAGAGTGAATGAGCAGTTCTTC.

V is TRBV30 and J is TRBJ1-2; D ambiguous. Per germline, CDR1 GTSNPN and CDR2 SVGIG (reference sequence). The V gene lost 3 bases and the J gene lost 8 bases, with 22 bases spanning the gap. CDR3 length: 15 residues. CDR3 amino acids: CAWRKTGSDRGGYTF. The CDR3 coding sequence is TGTGCCTGGAGGAAGACGGGGAGTGATCGTGGCGGCTACACCTTC.

The chain has TRBV6-1 and TRBJ1-6; tentatively, D is TRBD1 (6 bases). The CDR3 extends over 13 amino acids. Deletions cut 3 bases from V and 7 bases from J, with 7 bases between. The germline V gene encodes CDR1 MNHNS and CDR2 SASEGT. The CDR3 loop reads CASSDDRNSPLHF. The CDR3 DNA is TGTGCCAGCAGTGACGACAGGAATTCACCCCTCCACTTT.

The chain links TRBV9 to TRBJ2-2, with D possibly being TRBD1 (6 bases). CDR3 length: 15 amino acids. Germline V lookup: CDR1 SGDLS, CDR2 YYNGEE. The V gene lost 5 bases and the J gene lost 4 bases, with 15 bases spanning the gap. Here the CDR3 reads CASSQGPDTTGELFF. CDR3 sequence (DNA): TGTGCCAGCAGTCAGGGGCCAGATACCACCGGGGAGCTGTTTTTT.

This chain links TRBV19 with TRBJ2-1, with 9 bases identical to TRBD1. Trimming cost V 6 bases and J 9 bases; bases outside gene matches: 3. Germline V gives CDR1 LNHDA, CDR2 SQIVND (reference sequence). This CDR3 is 12 amino acids long. The CDR3 coding sequence is TGTGCCAGTAGCGACAGGGGGGGTGAGCAGTTCTTC. Translated, it gives CASSDRGGEQFF.

The chain combines TRBV30 with TRBJ1-4; possible D gene TRBD1, 5 bases. The germline V gene has CDR1 GTSNPN and CDR2 SVGIG (reference sequence). CDR3 length equals 15 residues. The ends were cut back, 2 bases at V and 0 bases at J, with 10 bases in the middle. This chain's CDR3 is CAWSSGGTTNEKLFF. CDR3 DNA sequence: TGTGCCTGGAGTTCCGGGGGGACAACTAATGAAAAACTGTTTTTT. The full variable domain, completed using reference TRBV30 and TRBJ1-4, is SQTIHQWPATLVQPVGSPLSLECTVEGTSNPNLYWYRQAAGRGLQLLFYSVGIGQISSEVPQNLSASRPQDRQFILSSKKLLLSDSGFYLCAWSSGGTTNEKLFFGSGTQLSVL.

The V and J genes are TRBV18 and TRBJ2-7; D might be TRBD1 (6 bases). Germline loops: CDR1 KGHSH, CDR2 LQKENI. The V gene lost 0 bases and the J gene lost 5 bases, with 11 bases spanning the gap. The CDR3 is 14 residues long. In DNA form, the CDR3 reads TGTGCCAGCTCACCACCGACAGGAGAGCACGAGCAGTACTTC. Amino acids: CASSPPTGEHEQYF.

Only one count was recorded for this clone. This rearrangement joins TRBV7-2 to TRBJ1-1; D is unclear. The CDR3 has 12 amino acids. Germline-derived CDR1 and CDR2 are SGHTA and FQGNSA. The V gene lost 2 bases and the J gene lost 3 bases, with 4 bases spanning the gap. The DNA of the CDR3 is TGTGCCAGCAGCTTACAGGACACTGAAGCTTTCTTT. It translates to CASSLQDTEAFF.

V gene TRBV6-5 combines with J gene TRBJ2-1; 10 bases match TRBD1. This CDR3 is built from 15 residues. Germline-derived CDR1 and CDR2 are MNHEY and SVGAGI. With 6 bases clipped from V and 7 bases from J, the junction kept 9 bases outside the gene matches. The CDR3 is CASSRRQGAQNEQFF. DNA for the CDR3: TGTGCCAGCAGCCGTCGACAGGGGGCGCAAAATGAGCAGTTCTTC.

The V and J genes are TRBV28 and TRBJ1-4, with 10 bases fitting TRBD1. The CDR3 spans 15 residues. V gave up 5 bases and J gave up 8 bases; unmatched junction bases: 8. The germline V gene encodes CDR1 MDHEN and CDR2 SYDVKM. The CDR3 DNA reads as TGTGCCAGCAGTACCGGGACAGGGGACTTCGAAAAACTGTTTTTT. Translation: CASSTGTGDFEKLFF.

This clone was found once. The chain recombines TRBV4-3 with TRBJ2-7; 11 positions agree with TRBD1. The V gene end was trimmed by 3 bases and the J gene end by 9 bases; junction bases not matched to a gene: 7. The CDR3 runs 14 residues. Germline CDR1 reads LGHNA; CDR2 reads YSLEER. CDR3 amino acids: CASSHSGQGAAQYF. The DNA of the CDR3 is TGCGCCAGCAGCCATTCCGGACAGGGGGCCGCGCAGTACTTC.

V is TRBV30 and J is TRBJ1-5; 9 bases are a match to TRBD1. The germline V gene has CDR1 GTSNPN and CDR2 SVGIG (reference sequence). V lost 2 bases and J lost 6; bases outside the gene matches: 8. CDR3 size: 15 residues. The CDR3 reads CAWSTGQGQSQPQHF. The CDR3 DNA is TGTGCCTGGAGTACCGGACAGGGGCAAAGTCAGCCCCAGCATTTT.